In its sample, the clone carrying this TCR beta chain was seen once. What it binds is unknown. This clone may be a read error of a much larger clone one base away. The CDR3 is 17 amino acids. Germline CDR1 reads MNHEY; CDR2 reads SVGAGI. Arm-PCR with iRepertoire HTBI primers amplified the CDR3 regions for these TCR beta libraries. TCRdb reanalysed the multiplex PCR reads using MiXCR and keeps one entry per CDR3 protein. The repertoire includes 400,000 to 500,000 distinct CDR3 sequences, 14% of them detected once, and approximately 15% sits in the top ten. The data derive from a study of regulatory T cells in long-lasting Graves disease. Findings and caveats of the study: Thyroid tissue was not sampled; only peripheral blood was.

The sample's time point: newly diagnosed GD, antithyroid drugs for less than 3 months. PBMC RNA was the source of the TCR library. In this cohort, patients came from an endocrinology department located in Xi'an, China. These same records also appear under a second study, on T cells in Graves' hyperthyroidism and ophthalmopathy. This second report adds: Diagnostic decisions used clinical symptoms, serum thyroxine and TRAb, thyroid ultrasound and orbital computed tomography.

This TCR came from a woman between 50 and 59 years old with Graves disease. The sample was peripheral blood mononuclear cells (PBMCs), taken at new diagnosis, from a patient treated with antithyroid drugs. The chain couples TRBV6-5 to TRBJ1-4; perhaps TRBD1 as D (5 bases). The CDR3 protein is CSSSYTAGRLANEKLFF. CDR3 in DNA: TGTTCCAGCAGTTACACAGCAGGGCGTTTGGCTAATGAAAAACTGTTTTTT.